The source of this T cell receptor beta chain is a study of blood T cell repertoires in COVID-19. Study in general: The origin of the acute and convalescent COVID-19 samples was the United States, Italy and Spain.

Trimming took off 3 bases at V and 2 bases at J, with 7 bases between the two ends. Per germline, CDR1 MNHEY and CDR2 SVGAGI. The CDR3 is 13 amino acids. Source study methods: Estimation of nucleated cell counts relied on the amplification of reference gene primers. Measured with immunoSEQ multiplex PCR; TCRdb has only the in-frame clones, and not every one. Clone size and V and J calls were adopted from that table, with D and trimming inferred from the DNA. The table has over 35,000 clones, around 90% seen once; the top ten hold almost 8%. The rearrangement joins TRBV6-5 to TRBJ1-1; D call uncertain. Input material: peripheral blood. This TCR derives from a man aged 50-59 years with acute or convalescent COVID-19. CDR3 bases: TGTGCCAGCAGTTATGGCAAAAACACTGAAGCTTTCTTT. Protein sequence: CASSYGKNTEAFF.